The subject of this entry is one TCR beta chain. The data belong to a study of T cell responses to AZD1222 COVID-19 vaccine. TCRdb's table, derived via immunoSEQ multiplex PCR, lists solely in-frame clones and lacks some. The table includes more than 95,000 clones, roughly 80% detected once. V dropped 1 base and J dropped 4 bases, with 13 bases sitting between them. CDR3 length: 15 residues. From germline, CDR1 is KGHSH and CDR2 LQKENI. The V and J genes are TRBV18 and TRBJ1-1; D unclear. The sequencing used peripheral blood, collected on day 0 of AZD1222 vaccination. The sequence derives from an adult in good health. CDR3 region: CASSPRSGMGTEAFF. In DNA, the CDR3 is TGTGCCAGCTCACCACGTTCGGGAATGGGCACTGAAGCTTTCTTT.